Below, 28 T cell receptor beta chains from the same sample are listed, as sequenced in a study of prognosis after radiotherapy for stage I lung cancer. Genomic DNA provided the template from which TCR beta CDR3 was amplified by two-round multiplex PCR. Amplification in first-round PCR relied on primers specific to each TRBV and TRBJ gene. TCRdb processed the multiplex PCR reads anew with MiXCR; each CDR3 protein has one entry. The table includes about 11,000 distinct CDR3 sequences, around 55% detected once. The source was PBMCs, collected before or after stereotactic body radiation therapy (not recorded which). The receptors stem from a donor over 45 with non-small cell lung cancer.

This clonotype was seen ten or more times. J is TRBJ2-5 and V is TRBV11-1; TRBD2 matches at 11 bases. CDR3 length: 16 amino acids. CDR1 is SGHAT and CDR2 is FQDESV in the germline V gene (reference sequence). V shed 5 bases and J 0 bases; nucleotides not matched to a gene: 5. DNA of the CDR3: TGTGCCAGCAGCCACACTAGCGGGAGATACCAAGAGACCCAGTACTTC. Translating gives CASSHTSGRYQETQYF.

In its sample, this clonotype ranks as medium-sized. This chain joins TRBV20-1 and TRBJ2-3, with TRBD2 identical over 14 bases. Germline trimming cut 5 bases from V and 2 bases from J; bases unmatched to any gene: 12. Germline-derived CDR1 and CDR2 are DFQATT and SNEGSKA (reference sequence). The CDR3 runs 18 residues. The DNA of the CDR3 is TGCAGTGCTCTACAATTCTTGACTAGCGGGAGGGCCACAGATACGCAGTATTTT. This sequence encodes CSALQFLTSGRATDTQYF.

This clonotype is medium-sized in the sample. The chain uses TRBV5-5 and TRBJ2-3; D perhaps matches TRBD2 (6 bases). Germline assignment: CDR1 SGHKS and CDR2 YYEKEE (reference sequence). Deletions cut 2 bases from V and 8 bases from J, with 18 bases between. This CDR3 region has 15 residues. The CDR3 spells CASSLSLRGQLTQYF. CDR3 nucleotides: TGTGCCAGCAGCTTATCGCTGCGGGGCCAGCTTACGCAGTATTTT.

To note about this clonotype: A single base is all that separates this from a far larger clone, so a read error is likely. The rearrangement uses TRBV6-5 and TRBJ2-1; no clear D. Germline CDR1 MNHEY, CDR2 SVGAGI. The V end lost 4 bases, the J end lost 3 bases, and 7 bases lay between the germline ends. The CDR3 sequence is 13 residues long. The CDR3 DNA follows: TGTGCCAGCAGTTTGAGTTACTACAATGAGCAGTTCTTC. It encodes CASSLSYYNEQFF.

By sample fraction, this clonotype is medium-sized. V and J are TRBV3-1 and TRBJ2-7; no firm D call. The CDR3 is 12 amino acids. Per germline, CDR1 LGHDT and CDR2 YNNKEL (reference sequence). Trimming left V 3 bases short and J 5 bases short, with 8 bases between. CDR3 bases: TGTGCCAGCAGCCATATGGGGAACGAGCAGTACTTC. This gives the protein CASSHMGNEQYF.

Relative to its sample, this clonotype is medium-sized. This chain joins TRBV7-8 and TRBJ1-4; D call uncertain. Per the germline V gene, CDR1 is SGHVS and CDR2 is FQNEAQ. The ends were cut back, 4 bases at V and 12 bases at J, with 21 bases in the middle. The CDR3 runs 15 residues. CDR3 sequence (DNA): TGTGCCAGCAGCTCAAACGCACGGGGTCAGTCGGAACTGTTTTTT. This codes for CASSSNARGQSELFF.

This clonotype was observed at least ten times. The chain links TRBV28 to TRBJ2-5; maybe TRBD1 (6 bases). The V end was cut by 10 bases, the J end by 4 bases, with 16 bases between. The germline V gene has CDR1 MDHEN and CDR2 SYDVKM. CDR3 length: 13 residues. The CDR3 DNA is TGTGCCACTCTACCTAGGGGGTCAGAGACCCAGTACTTC. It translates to CATLPRGSETQYF.

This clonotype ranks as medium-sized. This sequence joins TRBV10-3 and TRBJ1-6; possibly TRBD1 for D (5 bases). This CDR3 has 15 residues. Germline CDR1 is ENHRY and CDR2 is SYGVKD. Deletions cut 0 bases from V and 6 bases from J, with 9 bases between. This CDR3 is CAISESRDLNSPLHF. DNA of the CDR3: TGTGCCATCAGTGAGTCGAGGGACCTTAATTCACCCCTCCACTTT.

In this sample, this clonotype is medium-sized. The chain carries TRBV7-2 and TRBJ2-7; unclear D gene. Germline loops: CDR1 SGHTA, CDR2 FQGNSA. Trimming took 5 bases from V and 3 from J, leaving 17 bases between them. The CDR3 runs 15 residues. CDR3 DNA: TGTGCCAGCAGCACCGGGCCCAACGACATCTACGAGCAGTACTTC. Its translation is CASSTGPNDIYEQYF. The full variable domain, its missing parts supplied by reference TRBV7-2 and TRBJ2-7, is GAGVSQSPSNKVTEKGKDVELRCDPISGHTALYWYRQSLGQGLEFLIYFQGNSAPDKSGLPSDRFSAERTGGSVSTLTIQRTQQEDSAVYLCASSTGPNDIYEQYFGPGTRLTVT.

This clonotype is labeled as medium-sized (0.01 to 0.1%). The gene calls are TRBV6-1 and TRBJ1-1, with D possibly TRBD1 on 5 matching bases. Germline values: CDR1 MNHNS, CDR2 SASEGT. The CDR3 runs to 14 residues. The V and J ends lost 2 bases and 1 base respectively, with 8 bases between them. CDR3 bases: TGTGCCAGCAGTGAACAGGGAGGGAACACTGAAGCTTTCTTT. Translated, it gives CASSEQGGNTEAFF.

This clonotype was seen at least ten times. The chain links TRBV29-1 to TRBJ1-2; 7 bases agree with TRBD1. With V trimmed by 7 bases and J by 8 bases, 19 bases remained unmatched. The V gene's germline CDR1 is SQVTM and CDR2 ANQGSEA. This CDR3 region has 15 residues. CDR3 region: CSAPSPIGGVSGYTF. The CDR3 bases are TGCAGCGCGCCGTCCCCCATAGGGGGCGTTTCGGGCTACACCTTC.

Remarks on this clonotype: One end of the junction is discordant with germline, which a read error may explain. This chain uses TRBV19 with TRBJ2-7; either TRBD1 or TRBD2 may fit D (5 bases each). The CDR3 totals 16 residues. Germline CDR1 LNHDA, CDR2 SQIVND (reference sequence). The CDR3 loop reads CASSSGLGRIGDEQHF. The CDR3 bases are TGTGCCAGTAGTTCCGGGTTGGGGCGAATCGGGGACGAGCAGCACTTC.

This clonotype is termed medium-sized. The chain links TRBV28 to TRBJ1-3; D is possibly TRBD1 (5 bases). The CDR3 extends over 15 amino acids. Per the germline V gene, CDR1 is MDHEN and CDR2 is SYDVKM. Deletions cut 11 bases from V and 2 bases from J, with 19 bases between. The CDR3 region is CASTNGGLTGNTIYF. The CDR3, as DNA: TGTGCCTCCACCAACGGGGGGTTGACTGGAAACACCATATATTTT.

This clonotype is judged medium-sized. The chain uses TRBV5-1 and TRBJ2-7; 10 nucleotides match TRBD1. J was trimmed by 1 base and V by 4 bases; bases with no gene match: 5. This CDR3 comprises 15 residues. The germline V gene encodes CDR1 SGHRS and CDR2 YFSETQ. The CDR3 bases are TGCGCCAGCAGCCTGGGACAGGGGATATCCTACGAGCAGTACTTC. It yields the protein CASSLGQGISYEQYF.

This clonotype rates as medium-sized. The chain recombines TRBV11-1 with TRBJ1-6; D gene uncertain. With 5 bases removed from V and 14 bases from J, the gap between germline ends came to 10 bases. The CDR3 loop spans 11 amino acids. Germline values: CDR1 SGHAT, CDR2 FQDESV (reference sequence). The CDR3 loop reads CASSNLVSLHF. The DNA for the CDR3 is TGTGCCAGCAGCAACTTGGTCTCCCTCCACTTT.

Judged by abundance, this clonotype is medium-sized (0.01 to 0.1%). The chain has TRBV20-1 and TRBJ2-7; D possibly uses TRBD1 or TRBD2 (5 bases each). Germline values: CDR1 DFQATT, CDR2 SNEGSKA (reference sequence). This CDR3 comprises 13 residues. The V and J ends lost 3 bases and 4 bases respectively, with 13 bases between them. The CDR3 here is CSASRDHPYEQYF. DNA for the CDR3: TGCAGTGCTAGTAGGGACCACCCTTACGAGCAGTACTTC.

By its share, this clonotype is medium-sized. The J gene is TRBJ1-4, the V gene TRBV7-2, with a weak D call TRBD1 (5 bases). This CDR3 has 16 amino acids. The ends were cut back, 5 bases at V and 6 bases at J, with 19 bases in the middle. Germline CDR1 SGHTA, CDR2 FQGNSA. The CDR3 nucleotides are TGTGCCAGCAGCAGCCGTCGGGGCGACGGATATGAAAAACTGTTTTTT. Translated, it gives CASSSRRGDGYEKLFF.

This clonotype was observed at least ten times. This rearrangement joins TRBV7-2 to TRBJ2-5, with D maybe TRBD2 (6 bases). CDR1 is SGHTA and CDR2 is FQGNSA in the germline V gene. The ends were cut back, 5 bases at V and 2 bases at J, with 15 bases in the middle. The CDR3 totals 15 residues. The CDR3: CASSTRASEQETQYF. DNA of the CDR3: TGTGCCAGCAGCACTAGGGCTAGCGAGCAAGAGACCCAGTACTTC.

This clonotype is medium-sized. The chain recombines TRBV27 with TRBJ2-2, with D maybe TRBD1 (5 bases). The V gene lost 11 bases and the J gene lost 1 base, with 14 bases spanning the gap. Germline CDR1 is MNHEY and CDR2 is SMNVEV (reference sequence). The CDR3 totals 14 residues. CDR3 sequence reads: CASRRQGNTGELFF. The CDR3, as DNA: TGTGCCTCACGACGCCAGGGGAACACCGGGGAGCTGTTTTTT.

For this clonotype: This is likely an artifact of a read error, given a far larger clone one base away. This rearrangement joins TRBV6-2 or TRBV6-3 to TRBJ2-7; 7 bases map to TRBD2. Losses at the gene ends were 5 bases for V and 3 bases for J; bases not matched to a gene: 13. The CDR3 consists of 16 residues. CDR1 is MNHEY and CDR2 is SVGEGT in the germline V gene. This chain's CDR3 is CASSGGLGRGFYEQYF. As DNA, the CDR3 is TGTGCCAGCAGTGGGGGGTTGGGGCGGGGGTTCTACGAGCAGTACTTC.

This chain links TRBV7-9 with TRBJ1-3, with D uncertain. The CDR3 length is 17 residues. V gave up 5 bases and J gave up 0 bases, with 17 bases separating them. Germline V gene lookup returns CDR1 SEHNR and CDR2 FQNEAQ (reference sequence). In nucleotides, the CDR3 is TGTGCCAGCAGCCCTACAAGCCCGATCCGCTCTGGAAACACCATATATTTT. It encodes CASSPTSPIRSGNTIYF.

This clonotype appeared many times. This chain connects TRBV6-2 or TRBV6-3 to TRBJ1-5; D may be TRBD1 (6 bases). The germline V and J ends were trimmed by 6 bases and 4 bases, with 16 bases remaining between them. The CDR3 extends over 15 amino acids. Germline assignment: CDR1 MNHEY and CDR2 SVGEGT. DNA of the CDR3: TGTGCCAGCAGCAGTAAGTGGGGGGCAAATCAGCCCCAGCATTTT. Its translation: CASSSKWGANQPQHF.

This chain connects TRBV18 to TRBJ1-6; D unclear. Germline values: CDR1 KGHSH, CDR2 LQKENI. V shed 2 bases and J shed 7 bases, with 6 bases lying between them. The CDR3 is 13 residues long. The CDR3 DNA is TGTGCCAGCTCACCAGGCCAGAATTCACCCCTCCACTTT. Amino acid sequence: CASSPGQNSPLHF.

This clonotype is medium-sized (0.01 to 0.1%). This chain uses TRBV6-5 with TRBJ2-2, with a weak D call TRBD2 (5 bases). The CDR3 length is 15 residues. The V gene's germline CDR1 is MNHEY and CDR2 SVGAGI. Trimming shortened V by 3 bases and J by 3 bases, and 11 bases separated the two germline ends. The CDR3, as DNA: TGTGCCAGCAGTTATGGCGGGTCTTACACCGGGGAGCTGTTTTTT. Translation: CASSYGGSYTGELFF.

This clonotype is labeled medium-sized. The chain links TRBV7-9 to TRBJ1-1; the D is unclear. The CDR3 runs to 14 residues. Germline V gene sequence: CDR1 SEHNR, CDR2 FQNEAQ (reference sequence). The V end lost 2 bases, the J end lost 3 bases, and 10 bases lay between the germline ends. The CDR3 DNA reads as TGTGCCAGCAGCTTAAGTCCCTCGGACACTGAAGCTTTCTTT. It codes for CASSLSPSDTEAFF.

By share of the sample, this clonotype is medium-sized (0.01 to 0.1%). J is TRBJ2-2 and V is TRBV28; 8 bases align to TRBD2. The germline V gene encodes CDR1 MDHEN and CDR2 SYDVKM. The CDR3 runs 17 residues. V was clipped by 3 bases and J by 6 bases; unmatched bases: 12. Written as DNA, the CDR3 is TGTGCCAGCAGTTTGCTATTTCGGGGGGGCCGGTCCGGGGAGCTGTTTTTT. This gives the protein CASSLLFRGGRSGELFF.

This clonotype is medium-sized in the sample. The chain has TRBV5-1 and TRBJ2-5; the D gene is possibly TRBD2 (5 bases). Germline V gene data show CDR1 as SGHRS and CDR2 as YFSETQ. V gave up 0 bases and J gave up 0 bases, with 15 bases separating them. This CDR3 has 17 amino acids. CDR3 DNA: TGCGCCAGCAGCTTGGCGCCGCAGAGGGAGTACCAAGAGACCCAGTACTTC. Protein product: CASSLAPQREYQETQYF.

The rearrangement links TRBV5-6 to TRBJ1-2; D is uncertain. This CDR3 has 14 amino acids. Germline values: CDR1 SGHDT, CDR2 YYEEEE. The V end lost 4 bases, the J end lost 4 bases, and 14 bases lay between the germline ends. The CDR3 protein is CASSPGRVGYGYTF. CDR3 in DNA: TGTGCCAGCAGCCCTGGAAGGGTTGGCTATGGCTACACCTTC.